Given below is one TCR beta chain in context. These data originate in a study of blood T cell repertoires in COVID-19. The overall study: Donors in the United States, Italy and Spain gave samples during acute or convalescent COVID-19. T cells, B-cell-depleted T cells, or PBMCs supplied cDNA or gDNA.

Original handling: Estimation of nucleated cell counts was performed using reference gene primer amplification. Using immunoSEQ multiplex PCR, the repertoire was profiled, and TCRdb retains in-frame clones only, with some absent. The DNA gave D and trimming, while V, J and clone size come from that table. Seen here are under 85,000 clones, about 85% observed once, and the top ten hold about 3.2%. The CDR3 spans 15 residues. V lost 4 bases to trimming and J lost 3 bases; unmatched junction nucleotides: 9. Germline CDR1 reads SGHKS; CDR2 reads YYEKEE (reference sequence). This receptor was obtained from an elderly man with acute or convalescent COVID-19. Input material: peripheral blood. V is TRBV5-5 and J is TRBJ2-5; 7 bases are shared with TRBD2. The CDR3 bases are TGTGCCAGCAGCCCAAGTGCCCTAGCGGAAGAGACCCAGTACTTC. Its protein is CASSPSALAEETQYF.